This TCR beta chain was sequenced during a study of identical twins (dated by TCRdb to about 2016). Some background on the complete study: To test whether fetal clonotypes persist, this study deep-sequenced TCR alpha and beta repertoires from monozygotic twins, from unrelated adults of various ages, and from cord blood. Replicate twin experiments were performed at different times using different library preparation protocols to rule out contamination. Broader findings and caveats from the paper: Invariant T cells such as MAIT and iNKT could partly confound zero-insertion analyses, though diverse VJ usage argued against this for most clonotypes. Fewer insertions were carried by abundant cord blood beta clonotypes, a similar but weaker trend appeared in young adult naive repertoires, and no such trend appeared in memory repertoires. Because the same donors could not be followed over many years, conclusions were based on cross-sectional statistical analysis. Excess twin sharing in beta out-of-frame sequences was weaker because fewer shared sequences lowered the signal-to-noise ratio. Compared with coincidental sharing between unrelated individuals, out-of-frame TCR alpha sequences shared between twins had an excess of sequences with low generation probability. Recombination models systematically underestimated out-of-frame TCR alpha sharing in monozygotic twins but agreed with sharing between unrelated individuals.

As for this clonotype: Its antigen is currently not known. No much larger clonotype is one base removed from it; base qualities were not supplied.

Only healthy Caucasian donors were included. Three pairs of female monozygotic twins, all aged about 18 to 29 years, made up the twin cohort. Peripheral blood mononuclear cells were the source from which RNA for the TCR libraries was isolated. From the cysteine up to the phenylalanine, the CDR3 has a length of 17 residues. Only the CDR3 DNA stays, 51 bases, in frame from base 1. The germline V gene (reference sequence) provides CDR1 DFQATT and CDR2 SNEGSKA. The method was 5' RACE. Sequencing was performed on an Illumina HiSeq 2000. Template switching added a universal primer binding site, and the final cDNA carried a unique molecular identifier that allowed TCR cDNA molecules to be counted accurately. First-strand cDNA for TCR alpha and beta chains was synthesized from specific primers in the conserved constant-segment region. Each cDNA library was double barcoded, with a SMART-Mk sample barcode plus Illumina barcodes, to control for contamination. Two successive PCR steps introduced TruSeq adapter sequences along with Illumina sample barcodes. Sequencing of the TCR alpha and beta cDNA libraries was done on the Illumina HiSeq platform using custom primers. The study's processing was this. Raw reads were processed with MiGEC to extract unique molecular identifiers, and MiXCR was used to determine CDR3 positions. Recombination models were inferred per individual with the repgenHMM and IGoR tools using an EM algorithm. The analysis of shared clonotypes was done with the tcR package in R, with sharing normalized by the product of cloneset sizes. Out-of-frame nonproductive sequences were analyzed to study raw recombination free of thymic and clonal selection effects. Using fastp at Q25 and MiXCR, TCRdb reprocessed the public reads and kept productive beta chains. Entries that share a CDR3 protein sequence are merged under the most common genes and DNA. Clone size and V and J calls follow TCRdb, not the original study. The sample table contains hundreds of thousands of distinct CDR3 sequences; only one count was recorded for 15% to 20% of them. 10% to 15% of the sample is in the top ten clones.

The same data also went into a second study, on T cells expressing NK-cell markers. According to the second study: Roughly 8 donors provided sorted CD3+CD56+NKG2C+, CD3+CD56+NKG2C- and CD3+CD56-NKG2C+ T-cell subsets, whose TCR beta-chain repertoires were profiled. Of the eight sequenced donors, seven were found to be HCMV-seropositive and one was found to be HCMV-seronegative. In several experiments an anti-gammadeltaTCR antibody was added to restrict sorting to alphabetaTCR-expressing T cells. For about 6 donors, the dominant CD3+CD56+NKG2C+ clonotypes were among the top 10 CD8+ clonotypes and accounted for about 1.0-7.5% of CD8+ T cells. Those dominant clonotypes were again the most abundant among CD3+CD56-NKG2C+ cells in a few donors, at about 25-65%. It remained unclear whether the expanded NKG2C-expressing T cell clones were specific for HCMV antigens. The study sequenced eight donors, all healthy volunteers chosen at random: three men and five women. HCMV serostatus was determined by detecting HCMV-specific IgG in serum with a commercial ELISA kit. For about 6 donors, bulk peripheral blood T-cell repertoires were additionally sequenced from unsorted PBMC. Reads were demultiplexed and grouped by UMI with MIGEC, and clonotypes were assembled and quantified with MiTCR. To exclude erroneous sequences, only TCR cDNA sequences supported by at least two reads were retained. The tcR package was used for downstream repertoire analysis, and clonotypes were matched between fractions using CDR3 nucleotide sequence together with V segment. VDJmatch was used to annotate antigen specificity against VDJdb, with one amino acid substitution in CDR3 allowed.

The sample consisted of PBMCs. The V and J genes are TRBV20-1 and TRBJ1-1, and TRBD1 matches 7 of the central bases. The sequence was collected from a woman aged 18-29 years in good health. The nucleotide sequence reads TGCACCCCCGGAGGGAACGGGAGAGGGGGCATGAACACTGAAGCTTTCTTT. This sequence encodes CTPGGNGRGGMNTEAFF.